A selection of T cell receptor beta chains follows, all from one sample in a study of blood T cell repertoires in COVID-19. Repertoires were generated with immunoSEQ multiplex PCR, while TCRdb's copy carries only in-frame clones and drops some. The sample has over 85,000 clones, under 85% seen once. Material for sequencing was peripheral blood. These receptors came from a woman between 70 and 85 years old with acute or convalescent COVID-19. Each CDR3 is given with its conserved first and last residue. The D gene is left open where the match is weak. The listing skips clone size in some rows; elsewhere it reads once, few, many or a size class.

V gene	clone size	J gene	D gene	CDR3 protein	CDR3 DNA
TRBV7-9	once	TRBJ1-1	.	CASSRAGYTEAFF	TGTGCCAGCAGCCGGGCGGGGTACACTGAAGCTTTCTTT
TRBV5-1	few	TRBJ2-7	TRBD1	CASSPSGTGTNEQYF	TGCGCCAGCAGCCCGAGCGGGACAGGGACCAACGAGCAGTACTTC
TRBV3-1/TRBV3-2	.	TRBJ2-3	TRBD2	CASSQDHPLAGATDTQYF	TGTGCCAGCAGCCAAGATCACCCACTAGCGGGGGCCACAGATACGCAGTATTTT
TRBV5-4	.	TRBJ1-2	.	CASSYTGLASGYTF	TGTGCCAGCAGCTATACAGGGCTAGCCAGCGGCTACACCTTC
TRBV19	.	TRBJ1-2	TRBD1	CASSRTGMGYGYTF	TGTGCCAGTAGTAGGACAGGGATGGGCTATGGCTACACCTTC
TRBV29-1	.	TRBJ2-3	TRBD2	CNIQTSGDTDTQYF	TGCAACATTCAAACTAGCGGGGACACAGATACGCAGTATTTT
TRBV27	once	TRBJ2-5	TRBD1	CASRRGGGQETQYF	TGTGCCAGCAGGCGAGGGGGCGGCCAAGAGACCCAGTACTTC
TRBV10-2	.	TRBJ1-1	.	CASSTVNTEAFF	TGCGCCAGCAGCACTGTGAACACTGAAGCTTTCTTT
TRBV5-1	.	TRBJ2-5	.	CATRGLVETQYF	TGCGCCACCCGGGGATTGGTGGAGACCCAGTACTTC
TRBV4-1	.	TRBJ2-3	TRBD1	CASSRSGTASTDTQYF	TGCGCCAGCAGCCGCTCCGGGACAGCGAGCACAGATACGCAGTATTTT
TRBV21-1	few	TRBJ1-2	.	CARDRSYGYTF	TGTGCCAGAGACAGGTCCTATGGCTACACCTTC
TRBV10-1	once	TRBJ2-1	.	CASSDSVVEQFF	TGCGCCAGCAGTGATTCAGTGGTTGAGCAGTTCTTC
TRBV19	.	TRBJ2-1	.	CASTRTGSYNEQFF	TGTGCCAGTACGAGGACTGGGTCCTACAATGAGCAGTTCTTC
TRBV7-7	.	TRBJ2-5	TRBD1	CASSAGQVQETQYF	TGTGCTAGCAGTGCAGGACAGGTACAAGAGACCCAGTACTTC
TRBV11-2	few	TRBJ2-1	TRBD2	CASRPSGGAGNEQFF	TGTGCCAGCAGACCAAGCGGGGGGGCTGGGAATGAGCAGTTCTTC
TRBV11-3	.	TRBJ2-4	.	CASSSTPDSRGHKNIQYF	TGTGCCAGCAGCTCCACTCCCGATTCGCGGGGGCACAAAAACATTCAGTACTTC
TRBV7-2	.	TRBJ1-4	.	CASSLQGWYEKLFF	TGTGCCAGCAGCTTACAGGGCTGGTATGAAAAACTGTTTTTT
TRBV5-5	.	TRBJ1-2	.	CASSQSFSYGYTF	TGTGCCAGCAGCCAATCCTTTAGCTATGGCTACACCTTC
TRBV2	.	TRBJ1-1	TRBD1	CASSVGQGDSEAFF	TGTGCCAGCAGTGTCGGACAGGGGGACTCTGAAGCTTTCTTT
TRBV7-7	.	TRBJ2-1	.	CASSRNRLEGEQFF	TGTGCTAGCAGCCGCAACAGACTAGAGGGTGAGCAGTTCTTC
TRBV5-1	.	TRBJ2-4	.	CASSLEGGHPKNIQYF	TGCGCCAGCAGCTTGGAGGGGGGGCATCCCAAAAACATTCAGTACTTC
TRBV18	.	TRBJ1-1	.	CASSTGDKAFF	TGTGCCAGCTCAACCGGAGATAAAGCTTTCTTT
TRBV19	.	TRBJ2-2	.	CASSRDTNTGELFF	TGTGCCAGTAGTAGGGACACCAACACCGGGGAGCTGTTTTTT
TRBV9	.	TRBJ1-1	.	CASSVQWNTEAFF	TGTGCCAGCAGCGTCCAGTGGAACACTGAAGCTTTCTTT
TRBV7-3	.	TRBJ1-1	TRBD1	CASSLTGVTEAFF	TGTGCCAGCAGCTTGACAGGGGTCACTGAAGCTTTCTTT
TRBV4-2	.	TRBJ1-2	.	CASKQGFTTNYGYTF	TGTGCCAGCAAACAGGGCTTTACAACTAACTATGGCTACACCTTC
TRBV5-5	.	TRBJ2-5	.	CASSLRVQETQYF	TGTGCCAGCAGCTTGCGGGTCCAAGAGACCCAGTACTTC
TRBV7-9	.	TRBJ2-2	.	CASSLGARGELFF	TGTGCCAGCAGCTTAGGGGCCCGCGGGGAGCTGTTTTTT
TRBV30	few	TRBJ1-2	TRBD1	CAWRILDRSYTF	TGTGCCTGGAGGATATTGGACAGGAGCTACACCTTC
TRBV2	.	TRBJ2-1	TRBD2	CASIRDYGINEQFF	TGTGCCAGCATTAGGGACTACGGAATCAATGAGCAGTTCTTC
TRBV6-5	few	TRBJ1-2	TRBD1	CASRPTGGVYGYTF	TGTGCCAGCAGACCGACAGGGGGCGTCTATGGCTACACCTTC
TRBV5-4	.	TRBJ2-1	.	CASSLGTVDLYNEQFF	TGTGCCAGCAGCTTAGGGACTGTCGACCTTTACAATGAGCAGTTCTTC
TRBV18	few	TRBJ1-3	TRBD1	CASSLAGTGGPPGNTIYF	TGTGCCAGCTCGTTGGCGGGGACAGGGGGCCCCCCTGGAAACACCATATATTTT
TRBV29-1	.	TRBJ2-2	.	CSVGGNAGELFF	TGCAGCGTAGGAGGGAACGCCGGGGAGCTGTTTTTT
TRBV7-3	.	TRBJ2-7	.	CASSSRSSEEQYF	TGTGCCAGCAGCTCTCGATCGTCTGAGGAGCAGTACTTC
TRBV2	.	TRBJ2-7	.	CASSPTLTAYEQYF	TGTGCCAGCAGTCCTACCCTAACCGCCTACGAGCAGTACTTC
TRBV28	.	TRBJ2-1	TRBD1	CASSPGDRGLDEQFF	TGTGCCAGCAGTCCTGGGGACAGGGGCTTGGATGAGCAGTTCTTC
TRBV11-3	.	TRBJ1-2	TRBD1	CASSVDRGVGGYTF	TGTGCCAGCAGCGTAGACAGGGGAGTCGGTGGCTACACCTTC
TRBV6-6	once	TRBJ1-3	.	CASSYPGNTIYF	TGTGCCAGCAGTTACCCAGGAAACACCATATATTTT
TRBV4-1	.	TRBJ2-7	.	CASSQVRMGSEQYF	TGCGCCAGCAGCCAAGTGCGGATGGGGAGCGAGCAGTACTTC
TRBV12-3/TRBV12-4	.	TRBJ2-7	.	CASSYGVYEQYF	TGTGCCAGCAGTTACGGGGTCTACGAGCAGTACTTC
TRBV30	.	TRBJ1-5	.	CAWGQGNSNQPQHF	TGTGCCTGGGGGCAGGGAAATAGCAATCAGCCCCAGCATTTT
TRBV30	.	TRBJ2-7	.	CAWSLGDEQYF	TGTGCCTGGAGTCTCGGGGACGAGCAGTACTTC